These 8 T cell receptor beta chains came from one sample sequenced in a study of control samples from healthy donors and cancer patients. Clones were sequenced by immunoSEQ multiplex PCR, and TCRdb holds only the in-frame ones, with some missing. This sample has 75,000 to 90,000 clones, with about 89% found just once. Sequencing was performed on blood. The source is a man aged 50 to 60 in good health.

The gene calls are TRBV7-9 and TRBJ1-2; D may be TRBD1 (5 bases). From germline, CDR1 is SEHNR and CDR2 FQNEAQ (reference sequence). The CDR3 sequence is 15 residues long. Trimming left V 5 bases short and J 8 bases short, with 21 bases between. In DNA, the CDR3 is TGTGCCAGCAGCCCCTGGGTGGGTGGGGGATCCGGCTACACCTTC. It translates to CASSPWVGGGSGYTF. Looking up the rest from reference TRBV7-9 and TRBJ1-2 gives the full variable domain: DTGVSQNPRHKITKRGQNVTFRCDPISEHNRLYWYRQTLGQGPEFLTYFQNEAQLEKSRLLSDRFSAERPKGSFSTLEIQRTEQGDSAMYLCASSPWVGGGSGYTFGSGTRLTVV.

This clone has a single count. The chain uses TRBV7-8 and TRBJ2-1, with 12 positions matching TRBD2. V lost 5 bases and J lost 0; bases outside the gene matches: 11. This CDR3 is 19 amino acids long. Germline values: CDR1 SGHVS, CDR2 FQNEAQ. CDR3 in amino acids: CASSVTGTSGLSSYNEQFF. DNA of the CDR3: TGTGCCAGCAGCGTAACCGGGACTAGCGGGTTGAGCTCCTACAATGAGCAGTTCTTC.

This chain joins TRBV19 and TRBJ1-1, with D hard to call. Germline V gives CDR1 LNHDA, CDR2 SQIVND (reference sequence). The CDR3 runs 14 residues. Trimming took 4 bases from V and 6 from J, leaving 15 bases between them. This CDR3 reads CASSRRENSPEAFF. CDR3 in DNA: TGTGCCAGTAGTAGACGGGAGAATAGCCCTGAAGCTTTCTTT.

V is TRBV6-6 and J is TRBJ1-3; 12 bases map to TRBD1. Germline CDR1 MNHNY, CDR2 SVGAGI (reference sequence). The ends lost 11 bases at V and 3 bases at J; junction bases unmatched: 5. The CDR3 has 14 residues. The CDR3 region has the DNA TGTGCCGTAGGGACAGGGGGCGGTGGAAACACCATATATTTT. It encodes CAVGTGGGGNTIYF.

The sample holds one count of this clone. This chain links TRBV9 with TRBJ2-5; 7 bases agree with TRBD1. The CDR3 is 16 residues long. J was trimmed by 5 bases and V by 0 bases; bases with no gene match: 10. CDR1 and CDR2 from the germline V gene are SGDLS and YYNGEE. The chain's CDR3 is CASSVEGGTFRETQYF. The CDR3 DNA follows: TGTGCCAGCAGCGTAGAAGGGGGCACCTTTAGGGAGACCCAGTACTTC.

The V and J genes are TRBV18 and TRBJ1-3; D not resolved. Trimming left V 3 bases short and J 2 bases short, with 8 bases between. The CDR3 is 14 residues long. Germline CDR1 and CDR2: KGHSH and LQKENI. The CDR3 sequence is CASSPVGTGNTIYF. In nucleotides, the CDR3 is TGTGCCAGCTCACCTGTAGGAACTGGAAACACCATATATTTT.

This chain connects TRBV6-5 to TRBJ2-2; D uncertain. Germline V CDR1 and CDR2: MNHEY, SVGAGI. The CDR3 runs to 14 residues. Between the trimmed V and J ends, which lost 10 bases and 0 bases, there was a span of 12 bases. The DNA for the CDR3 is TGTGCCACCCAAAGTGTACCGAACACCGGGGAGCTGTTTTTT. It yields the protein CATQSVPNTGELFF.

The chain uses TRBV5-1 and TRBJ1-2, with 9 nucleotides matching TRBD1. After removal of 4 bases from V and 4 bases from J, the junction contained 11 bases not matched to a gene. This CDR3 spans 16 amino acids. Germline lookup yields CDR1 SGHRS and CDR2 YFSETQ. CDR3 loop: CASSPLDRGSIYGYTF. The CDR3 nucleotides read TGCGCCAGCAGCCCCCTGGACAGGGGAAGTATCTATGGCTACACCTTC. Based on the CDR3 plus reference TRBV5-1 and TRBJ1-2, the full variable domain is KAGVTQTPRYLIKTRGQQVTLSCSPISGHRSVSWYQQTPGQGLQFLFEYFSETQRNKGNFPGRFSGRQFSNSRSEMNVSTLELGDSALYLCASSPLDRGSIYGYTFGSGTRLTVV.